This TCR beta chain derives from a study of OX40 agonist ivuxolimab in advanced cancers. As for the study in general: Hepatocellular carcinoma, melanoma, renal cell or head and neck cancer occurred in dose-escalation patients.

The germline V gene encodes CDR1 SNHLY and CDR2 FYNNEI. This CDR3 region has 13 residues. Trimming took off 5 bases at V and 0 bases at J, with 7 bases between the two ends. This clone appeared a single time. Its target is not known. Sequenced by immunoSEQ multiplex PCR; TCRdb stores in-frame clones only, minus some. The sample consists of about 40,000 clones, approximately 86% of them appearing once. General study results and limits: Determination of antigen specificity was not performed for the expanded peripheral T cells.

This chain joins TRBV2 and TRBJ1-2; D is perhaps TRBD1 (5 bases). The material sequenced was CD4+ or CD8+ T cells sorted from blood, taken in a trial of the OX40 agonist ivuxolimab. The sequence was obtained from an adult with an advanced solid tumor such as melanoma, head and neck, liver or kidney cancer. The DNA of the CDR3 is TGTGCCAGCAGTTGGGACCCTAACTATGGCTACACCTTC. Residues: CASSWDPNYGYTF.